What follows are 28 T cell receptor beta chains derived from one specimen sequenced in a study of technical replicates of blood from several donors. Clones were read by immunoSEQ multiplex PCR, and TCRdb kept only the in-frame ones, dropping some. The data show roughly 100,000 clones, with around 95% seen just once and roughly 0.34% held by the top ten. The specimen was T cells isolated from PBMCs. The receptor source for this set is a human donor in good health.

The chain couples TRBV7-3 to TRBJ2-3, with 7 bases that match TRBD2. V shed 5 bases and J 2 bases; nucleotides not matched to a gene: 7. Germline V gene lookup returns CDR1 SGHTA and CDR2 FQGTGA. The CDR3 loop spans 15 amino acids. In DNA, the CDR3 is TGTGCCAGCAGCCCGGGACTACAGATCACAGATACGCAGTATTTT. This translates into CASSPGLQITDTQYF. The full variable domain, its missing parts supplied by reference TRBV7-3 and TRBJ2-3, is GAGVSQTPSNKVTEKGKYVELRCDPISGHTALYWYRQSLGQGPEFLIYFQGTGAADDSGLPNDRFFAVRPEGSVSTLKIQRTERGDSAVYLCASSPGLQITDTQYFGPGTRLTVL.

The CDR3 loop reads CAVRTRSGRNNEQFF. In DNA form, the CDR3 reads TGTGCCGTCAGAACGAGGAGCGGGAGGAACAATGAGCAGTTCTTC. The chain is built from TRBV19 and TRBJ2-1; 9 nucleotides agree with TRBD2. This CDR3 spans 15 amino acids. Trimming removed 11 bases from V and 5 bases from J; junction bases left unmatched: 13. Germline V gives CDR1 LNHDA, CDR2 SQIVND (reference sequence).

This chain joins TRBV18 and TRBJ2-3; 8 bases agree with TRBD2. This CDR3 is built from 15 residues. The ends lost 0 bases at V and 9 bases at J; junction bases unmatched: 8. Germline loops: CDR1 KGHSH, CDR2 LQKENI. CDR3 coding DNA: TGTGCCAGCTCACCACCGGGAGGTAGCGGGACCACGCAGTATTTT. Protein product: CASSPPGGSGTTQYF.

The V call is TRBV12-5, the J call TRBJ2-1, with 8 bases fitting TRBD1. The CDR3 spans 13 residues. Germline V gene sequence: CDR1 LGHNT, CDR2 FRNRAP. V shed 9 bases and J 5 bases; nucleotides not matched to a gene: 6. The CDR3 sequence: CASGQGLNNEQFF. CDR3 sequence (DNA): TGTGCTAGCGGACAGGGTCTCAACAATGAGCAGTTCTTC.

In the case of this clone: The junction departs from the called germline gene at one end, perhaps through a read error. This chain links TRBV7-7 with TRBJ2-5; possible D gene TRBD2, 6 bases. The germline gives CDR1 SSHAT, CDR2 FNYEAQ (reference sequence). The CDR3 has 15 residues. The CDR3 region has the DNA TGTGCTAGCAGCTCTAGTCCTGGAGGGCCGGAGACCCAGTACTTC. Amino acids: CASSSSPGGPETQYF.

The chain couples TRBV7-3 to TRBJ2-1; 13 bases map to TRBD2. From germline, CDR1 is SGHTA and CDR2 FQGTGA. CDR3 length equals 19 residues. The V and J ends lost 5 bases and 4 bases, in that order; junction bases with no gene match: 14. The CDR3 nucleotides are TGTGCCAGCAGCAGCCTCGGGACTAGCGGGATCTCGGGGTACAATGAGCAGTTCTTC. Residues: CASSSLGTSGISGYNEQFF.

V is TRBV7-3 and J is TRBJ2-1; TRBD2 agrees at 7 bases. This CDR3 spans 14 amino acids. Germline V gene data show CDR1 as SGHTA and CDR2 as FQGTGA. V shed 5 bases, J shed 7 bases, and the junction held 8 bases outside the gene matches. The CDR3 nucleotides read TGTGCCAGCAGCCTGCGGGCGGGAGCAAATGAGCAGTTCTTC. Its protein is CASSLRAGANEQFF.

Remarks on this clone: Sequence at one end of the junction differs from germline and may be a read error. The chain carries TRBV19 and TRBJ1-1; possible D gene TRBD1, 5 bases. Germline CDR1 LNHDA, CDR2 SQIVND (reference sequence). The CDR3 covers 14 residues. This CDR3 is CASKAQVMNTEVFF. The CDR3, as DNA: TGTGCCAGTAAGGCACAGGTCATGAACACTGAAGTTTTCTTT. The full variable domain, completed using reference TRBV19 and TRBJ1-1, is DGGITQSPKYLFRKEGQNVTLSCEQNLNHDAMYWYRQDPGQGLRLIYYSQIVNDFQKGDIAEGYSVSREKKESFPLTVTSAQKNPTAFYLCASKAQVMNTEVFFGQGTRLTVV.

The V and J genes are TRBV25-1 and TRBJ1-1; D is uncertain. CDR1 and CDR2 (germline): MGHDK, SYGVNS. V shed 5 bases and J shed 3 bases, with 7 bases lying between them. This CDR3 contains 12 residues. This CDR3 is CASSLGYTEAFF. The CDR3 bases are TGTGCCAGCAGTCTAGGTTACACTGAAGCTTTCTTT. The variable domain in full, with the rest retrieved from reference TRBV25-1 and TRBJ1-1, is EADIYQTPRYLVIGTGKKITLECSQTMGHDKMYWYQQDPGMELHLIHYSYGVNSTEKGDLSSESTVSRIRTEHFPLTLESARPSHTSQYLCASSLGYTEAFFGQGTRLTVV.

V is TRBV10-3 and J is TRBJ1-3, with 7 nucleotides matching TRBD1. The germline V gene encodes CDR1 ENHRY and CDR2 SYGVKD. The J segment lost 4 bases and the V segment lost 6 bases, leaving 9 bases of the junction unmatched. The CDR3 sequence is 15 residues long. CDR3 loop: CAIRPTGTYGNTIYF. The CDR3 coding sequence is TGTGCCATCAGGCCGACAGGGACGTACGGAAACACCATATATTTT.

The genes are TRBV6-5 and TRBJ1-4; the D gene is possibly TRBD1 (5 bases). Trimming cost V 0 bases and J 3 bases, with 8 bases left between them. CDR1 is MNHEY and CDR2 is SVGAGI in the germline V gene. The CDR3 covers 15 residues. The CDR3 region is CASSYSQGANEKLFF. The CDR3 coding sequence is TGTGCCAGCAGTTACTCTCAGGGCGCTAATGAAAAACTGTTTTTT.

With respect to this clone: This sample includes further DNA sequences coding for the same CDR3. The J gene is TRBJ2-3, the V gene TRBV7-2; the match to TRBD2 covers 12 bases. Trimming took 6 bases from V and 3 from J; bases not matched to a gene: 4. Germline V gene data show CDR1 as SGHTA and CDR2 as FQGNSA. The CDR3 is made up of 15 amino acids. The CDR3 here is CASSLTSGSTDTQYF. CDR3 sequence (DNA): TGTGCCAGCAGTTTGACTAGCGGGAGTACAGATACGCAGTATTTT.

The chain recombines TRBV4-2 with TRBJ1-3, with D tentatively TRBD1 (5 bases). This CDR3 comprises 13 residues. Germline V gene data show CDR1 as LGHNA and CDR2 as YNFKEQ. Trimming stripped 8 bases from V and 4 bases from J, with 12 bases between. CDR3 DNA sequence: TGTGCCAGCTCCCGACAGTCCGGAAACACCATATATTTT. Translating gives CASSRQSGNTIYF.

The chain links TRBV27 to TRBJ1-5; 9 bases fit TRBD1. Germline CDR1 reads MNHEY; CDR2 reads SMNVEV (reference sequence). Germline trimming cut 0 bases from V and 5 bases from J; bases unmatched to any gene: 5. The CDR3 spans 16 residues. CDR3: CASSLSMGTGYQPQHF. The CDR3 region has the DNA TGTGCCAGCAGTTTATCGATGGGGACAGGGTATCAGCCCCAGCATTTT.

This clone was observed a single time. The chain carries TRBV5-6 and TRBJ2-1; unclear D gene. CDR3 length equals 16 residues. In germline, CDR1 is SGHDT, CDR2 YYEEEE. V lost 1 base and J lost 5, with 16 bases in between. The CDR3 sequence is CASSLSPKLFDNEQFF. CDR3 bases: TGTGCCAGCAGCTTGAGCCCCAAGTTATTTGACAATGAGCAGTTCTTC.

The chain couples TRBV6-5 to TRBJ2-6, with D hard to call. CDR3 length: 15 residues. Germline V CDR1 and CDR2: MNHEY, SVGAGI. CDR3 bases: TGTGTCTCCGGGTCAGTATCCTCTGGGGCCAACGTCCTGACTTTC. Translating it yields CVSGSVSSGANVLTF.

The chain is built from TRBV6-5 and TRBJ1-1; TRBD1 aligns across 9 bases. CDR1 is MNHEY, CDR2 SVGAGI, per germline. Losses at the gene ends were 2 bases for V and 5 bases for J; bases not matched to a gene: 3. CDR3 size: 14 residues. The CDR3: CASSYADRGTEAFF. The CDR3 DNA is TGTGCCAGCAGTTACGCTGACAGGGGGACTGAAGCTTTCTTT.

The rearrangement joins TRBV19 to TRBJ1-3; D might be TRBD1 (6 bases). The CDR3 has 13 residues. V was pared by 9 bases and J by 4 bases, with 13 bases between. The germline V gene has CDR1 LNHDA and CDR2 SQIVND (reference sequence). The CDR3, as DNA: TGTGCCAGCGGGACAACAGGCGGAAACACCATATATTTT. This sequence encodes CASGTTGGNTIYF.

DNA for the CDR3: TGCAGCGCCGGGGGGACCGGAGAGACCCAGTACTTC. Protein: CSAGGTGETQYF. The rearrangement links TRBV29-1 to TRBJ2-5; 7 bases map to TRBD2. The CDR3 is 12 residues long. The V gene end was trimmed by 7 bases and the J gene end by 4 bases; junction bases not matched to a gene: 6. The germline gives CDR1 SQVTM, CDR2 ANQGSEA. The full variable domain, completed using reference TRBV29-1 and TRBJ2-5, is SAVISQKPSRDICQRGTSLTIQCQVDSQVTMMFWYRQQPGQSLTLIATANQGSEATYESGFVIDKFPISRPNLTFSTLTVSNMSPEDSSIYLCSAGGTGETQYFGPGTRLLVL.

The V gene is TRBV11-2, the J gene TRBJ2-7, with unresolved D. Per germline, CDR1 SGHAT and CDR2 FQNNGV. V was cut by 4 bases and J by 0 bases, with 4 bases left in between. The CDR3 is made up of 12 amino acids. CDR3 in amino acids: CASSSFSYEQYF. Written as DNA, the CDR3 is TGTGCCAGCAGCTCATTCTCCTACGAGCAGTACTTC.

The chain combines TRBV7-2 with TRBJ2-1, with 7 bases fitting TRBD2. Germline V lookup: CDR1 SGHTA, CDR2 FQGNSA. This CDR3 region has 15 residues. Trimming cost V 1 base and J 6 bases; bases outside gene matches: 6. CDR3 in amino acids: CASSLGGSLFNEQFF. CDR3 bases: TGTGCCAGCAGCTTAGGCGGGAGCCTTTTCAATGAGCAGTTCTTC.

This sequence joins TRBV4-1 and TRBJ1-1, with 8 bases matching TRBD1. The CDR3 consists of 15 residues. Germline-derived CDR1 and CDR2 are MGHRA and YSYEKL. V dropped 5 bases and J dropped 1; count of bases not matched to a gene: 6. CDR3 loop: CASSVRTGPNTEAFF. The CDR3 nucleotides read TGCGCCAGCAGCGTTCGGACAGGGCCGAACACTGAAGCTTTCTTT.

V usage is TRBV28 and J usage is TRBJ2-3; TRBD1 aligns across 7 bases. Trimming removed 10 bases from V and 6 bases from J; junction bases left unmatched: 10. Germline V gene sequence: CDR1 MDHEN, CDR2 SYDVKM. There are 13 residues in the CDR3. CDR3 DNA: TGTGCCACCAGGGGGAGCGTCGTGGATACGCAGTATTTT. As protein: CATRGSVVDTQYF.

The J gene is TRBJ2-3, the V gene TRBV19; a possible D gene is TRBD1 (5 bases). The CDR3 length is 13 residues. V lost 8 bases, J lost 6 bases, and 15 bases lay in between. Germline CDR1 LNHDA, CDR2 SQIVND (reference sequence). This CDR3 reads CASLNQGADTQYF. CDR3 DNA sequence: TGTGCCAGTCTAAACCAAGGGGCGGATACGCAGTATTTT.

The CDR3 is CATLGNTEAFF. CDR3 sequence (DNA): TGTGCCACTCTAGGGAACACTGAAGCTTTCTTT. The rearrangement joins TRBV28 to TRBJ1-1; D gene ambiguous. The CDR3 is 11 amino acids. In germline, CDR1 is MDHEN, CDR2 SYDVKM. The V gene lost 10 bases and the J gene lost 1 base, with 7 bases spanning the gap.

The chain is built from TRBV30 and TRBJ1-3; the D is unclear. The CDR3 loop spans 14 amino acids. V lost 2 bases, J lost 0 bases, and 8 bases lay in between. CDR1 is GTSNPN, CDR2 SVGIG, per germline (reference sequence). The CDR3 DNA reads TGTGCCTGGAGTATTTCGAGCTCTGGAAACACCATATATTTT. Its protein product is CAWSISSSGNTIYF.

As concerns this clone: A junction boundary mismatches the germline segment, possibly from a read error. The chain recombines TRBV7-8 with TRBJ2-7; 9 positions agree with TRBD1. The CDR3 runs to 16 residues. In germline, CDR1 is SGHVS, CDR2 FQNEAQ. The CDR3 loop is CASSLGTGGLSNEQYF. CDR3 bases: TGTGCCAGCAGCTTAGGTACAGGGGGCCTCTCCAACGAGCAGTACTTC.

V gene TRBV19 combines with J gene TRBJ1-5, with TRBD1 as a possible D gene (5 bases). The length of the CDR3 is 14 residues. V shed 6 bases and J shed 3 bases, with 12 bases lying between them. Germline V gene lookup returns CDR1 LNHDA and CDR2 SQIVND (reference sequence). The CDR3 reads CASRETASNQPQHF. CDR3 nucleotides: TGTGCCAGTAGGGAGACAGCATCCAATCAGCCCCAGCATTTT.